Listed below are T cell receptor beta chains from one sample, sequenced in a study of regulatory T cells in long-lasting Graves disease. One entry per CDR3 protein results from TCRdb running MiXCR on the multiplex PCR reads. This sample has 500,000 to 700,000 distinct CDR3 sequences, with roughly 30% found just once. Sequences were derived from peripheral blood mononuclear cells (PBMCs), sampled when the disease was refractory, from a patient treated with antithyroid drugs. The receptors derive from a female donor with Graves disease. Each CDR3 is given with its conserved first and last residue. D genes are given only for firm matches. Where a row states a size, it is once, few, many or the class of an expanded clone; other rows omit it.

J | V | size | D | DNA | CDR3
TRBJ2-2 | TRBV13 | . | . | TGTGCCAGCAACGAAGGGGACGACACCGGGGAGCTGTTTTTT | CASNEGDDTGELFF
TRBJ2-7 | TRBV15 | . | . | TGTGCCACCAGCAGAGACAGGGGCGGTCCTGATCGGCAGTACTTC | CATSRDRGGPDRQYF
TRBJ2-7 | TRBV10-3 | few | . | TGTGCCATCATCCGGGACGACTCCTACGAGCAGTACTTC | CAIIRDDSYEQYF
TRBJ2-3 | TRBV9 | . | . | TGTGCCAGCAGCGTAGACTACTACCCGCGCAACACAGATACGCAGTATTTT | CASSVDYYPRNTDTQYF
TRBJ1-1 | TRBV5-1 | few | . | TGCGCCAGCAGCTTACCCCCCCAGGGGAAGAACACTGAAGCTTTCTTT | CASSLPPQGKNTEAFF
TRBJ1-2 | TRBV7-3 | many | . | TGTGCCAGCAGCCCGGACAGTACTAACTATGGCTACACCTTC | CASSPDSTNYGYTF
TRBJ1-2 | TRBV6-2/TRBV6-3 | few | TRBD1 | TGTGCCAGCAGTTCCGGACAGGGGGCCTTCTATGGCTACACCTTC | CASSSGQGAFYGYTF
TRBJ1-1 | TRBV2 | many | TRBD1 | TGTGCCAGCAGTGAGCCTCCGACAGGGCTTAGCACTGAAGCTTTCTTT | CASSEPPTGLSTEAFF
TRBJ1-5 | TRBV12-3/TRBV12-4 | many | . | TGTGCCAGCAGTTCCAGGGGAGCCTTGTTATCGGAGCCCCAGCATTTT | CASSSRGALLSEPQHF
TRBJ1-3 | TRBV6-1 | . | . | TGTGCCAGCGAGAGCCCAGGAAACACCATATATTTT | CASESPGNTIYF
TRBJ1-6 | TRBV2 | few | . | TGTGCCAGCAGGTACCCCCAGATTTGGCAGGGGCAGAGCTCCTATAATTCACCCCTCCACTTT | CASRYPQIWQGQSSYNSPLHF
TRBJ1-2 | TRBV28 | many | TRBD1 | TGTGCCAGCTACGGGCCGACAGGGGCCAACTATGGCTACACCTTC | CASYGPTGANYGYTF
TRBJ1-1 | TRBV7-3 | . | . | TGTGCCAGCAGCCAAGAGTTCAGGGCGAACACTGAAGCTTTCTTT | CASSQEFRANTEAFF
TRBJ1-2 | TRBV7-3 | . | . | TGTGCCAGCAGCTTAGGGTCGGGGTCTGGTGGCTACACCTTC | CASSLGSGSGGYTF
TRBJ1-1 | TRBV19 | . | . | TGTGCCAGTAGTAAGGGAGACAGGAACACTGAAGCTTTCTTT | CASSKGDRNTEAFF
TRBJ2-4 | TRBV7-9 | few | TRBD1 | TGTGCCAGCAGCTTAGCGCATTCGGACAGGATAGTGGGAGCCAAAAACATTCAGTACTTC | CASSLAHSDRIVGAKNIQYF
TRBJ2-4 | TRBV7-2 | . | TRBD1 | TGTGCCAGCAGCCCAACACTCTGGACCCGAGGACAGGGGGCGAACATTCAGTACTTC | CASSPTLWTRGQGANIQYF
TRBJ2-2 | TRBV12-3/TRBV12-4 | many | TRBD2 | TGTGCCAGCAGCATGCGGCTAGCGGGAGACACCGGGGAGCTGTTTTTT | CASSMRLAGDTGELFF
TRBJ1-2 | TRBV29-1 | many | . | TGCAGCGTTGAAGTTCTCAGGGGCATGAGCGGCTACACCTTC | CSVEVLRGMSGYTF
TRBJ2-6 | TRBV18 | . | . | TGTGCCAGCTCACCACCCACCGGATTTGGGGCCAACGTCCTGACTTTC | CASSPPTGFGANVLTF
TRBJ1-5 | TRBV19 | . | TRBD1 | TGTGCCAGTAGTTCGGGACAGCCCCTTACGGATCAGCCCCAGCATTTT | CASSSGQPLTDQPQHF
TRBJ1-5 | TRBV12-5 | . | . | TGTGCTAGTGGTTTTCCGGGTTCCAATCAGCCCCAGCATTTT | CASGFPGSNQPQHF
TRBJ1-2 | TRBV15 | . | . | TGTGCCACCAGCAGAGGAGACGTATTGGGCTACACCTTC | CATSRGDVLGYTF
TRBJ2-7 | TRBV20-1 | few | . | TGCAGTGTTAGGTATGAGGGGTCCTACGAGCAGTACTTC | CSVRYEGSYEQYF
TRBJ1-4 | TRBV2 | many | . | TGTGCCAGCAGCGCCCCAAGGGGATATAATGAAAAACTGTTTTTT | CASSAPRGYNEKLFF
TRBJ1-1 | TRBV3-1 | many | . | TGTGCCAGCAGCCAAGGTCCCGGGGGCACTGAAGCTTTCTTT | CASSQGPGGTEAFF
TRBJ1-4 | TRBV27 | few | . | TGTGCCAGCAGTTTATTTGGCGGCGAAGAAAAACTGTTTTTT | CASSLFGGEEKLFF
TRBJ1-1 | TRBV11-2 | many | . | TGTGCCAGCAAGATACAGCTTCCGAACACTGAAGCTTTCTTT | CASKIQLPNTEAFF
TRBJ1-3 | TRBV15 | few | . | TGTGCCACCAGCAGAGGCCCGTCGGGGTCTTTCTCTGGAAACACCATATATTTT | CATSRGPSGSFSGNTIYF
TRBJ1-5 | TRBV6-1 | few | TRBD1 | TGTGCCAGCAGTGGAGACAGGGGGCTTGGTCCCCAGCATTTT | CASSGDRGLGPQHF
TRBJ2-2 | TRBV6-1 | few | . | TGTGCCACCTCTAACGCCGGGGAGCTGTTTTTT | CATSNAGELFF
TRBJ2-7 | TRBV7-2 | few | TRBD2 | TGTGCCAGCAGCTTAGGGAGCGGGAGGGAGCAGTACTTC | CASSLGSGREQYF
TRBJ2-2 | TRBV27 | . | TRBD2 | TGTGCCAGCCGACCGTGGGGACTAGACACCGGGGAGCTGTTTTTT | CASRPWGLDTGELFF
TRBJ1-1 | TRBV29-1 | few | . | TGCAGCGTTGGGGACACTGAAGCTTTCTTT | CSVGDTEAFF